The present T cell receptor (beta chain) was sequenced within a study of T cells in tuberculosis. Study-wide background: A South African cohort included IGRA-negative adolescents, latently infected IGRA-positive adolescents and adults with active tuberculosis. General study results and limits: The TCR-beta difference was not significant; alpha differences partly reflected length.

Losses at the gene ends were 3 bases for V and 4 bases for J; bases not matched to a gene: 4. The CDR3 extends over 16 amino acids. CDR1 is LNHDA and CDR2 is SQIVND in the germline V gene (reference sequence). Worth noting for this clone: Antigen unknown.

The data were produced by immunoSEQ multiplex PCR, yet TCRdb's version contains in-frame clones alone and is incomplete. This table has 30,000 to 35,000 clones, approximately 90% appearing once. The source material was PBMCs. This TCR was recovered from a donor aged 10 to 29 with latent tuberculosis or without tuberculosis infection. V usage is TRBV19 and J usage is TRBJ2-1; 12 positions match TRBD2. The CDR3: CASSMTSGSGYNEQFF. The CDR3 region has the DNA TGTGCCAGTAGTATGACTAGCGGGAGTGGTTACAATGAGCAGTTCTTC.